This T cell receptor (beta chain) was sequenced in a study of T cells expressing NK-cell markers. Overall study results and limits: HCMV specificity of the expanded NKG2C+ T cell clones stayed unclear.

After re-calling the 5' RACE reads, TCRdb lists one entry per CDR3 protein, DNA absent. The sample's table shows fewer than 550,000 distinct CDR3 sequences. With respect to this clonotype: Its target is not known.

The CDR3 extends over 16 amino acids. V usage is TRBV12-3 or TRBV12-4 and J usage is TRBJ2-2; absent DNA, TCRdb's TRBD2 call cannot be checked. The clonotype comes from a woman aged 45 to 65 in good health. Sequenced sample: blood T cells: a sorted CD56 or NKG2C T cell subset, CD4+ or CD8+ T cells, or bulk PBMC T cells (not recorded which). The CDR3 reads CASSLGTGGRTGELFF.